These T cell receptor beta chains were read from a single sample in a study of blood T cell repertoires in COVID-19. Repertoires were generated with immunoSEQ multiplex PCR, while TCRdb's copy carries only in-frame clones and drops some. Counted here are about 100,000 clones, approximately 80% occurring once; the ten biggest clones make up 26%. The sequencing sample was made of peripheral blood. All receptors come from a man in his sixties with acute or convalescent COVID-19. Both conserved end residues are part of each CDR3. A D gene is named only where the DNA matches it firmly. Size is omitted from some rows. Given values are once, few, many or a class for expanded clones.

>13|TRBJ2-1|TRBV24-1|TRBD1|-
TGTGCCACCAGGACAGGGGGCGGGAATGAGCAGTTCTTC
CATRTGGGNEQFF
>15|TRBJ1-1|TRBV3-1/TRBV3-2|TRBD1|once
TGTGCCAGCCAACCGGACAGGGGAGGAGGCACTGAAGCTTTCTTT
CASQPDRGGGTEAFF
>13|TRBJ2-3|TRBV29-1|-|-
TGCAGCGTTGAAGGCAGGGTCACAGATACGCAGTATTTT
CSVEGRVTDTQYF
>12|TRBJ2-1|TRBV29-1|-|-
TGCAGCGTTGCTTGGCAGGGGAGTGAGCAGTTCTTC
CSVAWQGSEQFF
>16|TRBJ2-1|TRBV2|TRBD1|-
TGTGCCAGCAGTACCGGACAGGGAAACTCCTACAATGAGCAGTTCTTC
CASSTGQGNSYNEQFF
>16|TRBJ1-5|TRBV6-6|-|-
TGTGCCAGCAGTTACTCCGGGGAGGCGCGCAATCAGCCCCAGCATTTT
CASSYSGEARNQPQHF
>15|TRBJ1-1|TRBV6-2/TRBV6-3|-|few
TGTGCCAGCAGTCGCCCTTCGAGAGCTTGGACTGAAGCTTTCTTT
CASSRPSRAWTEAFF
>20|TRBJ2-4|TRBV15|-|-
TGTGCCACCAGCAGAGAATCTGGACAGCTGTTTAATATAGCCAAAAACATTCAGTACTTC
CATSRESGQLFNIAKNIQYF
>16|TRBJ1-2|TRBV9|-|-
TGTGCCAGCAGCGTAGCTACGGGTCGGGAAACCTATGGCTACACCTTC
CASSVATGRETYGYTF
>15|TRBJ2-4|TRBV28|-|-
TGTGCCAGCTCCTCCACCCGGGAAGCCAAAAACATTCAGTACTTC
CASSSTREAKNIQYF
>16|TRBJ2-1|TRBV5-5|-|-
TGTGCCAGCAGCTTAAGAGACCGAGGTGGCTACAATGAGCAGTTCTTC
CASSLRDRGGYNEQFF
>16|TRBJ1-1|TRBV11-3|-|-
TGTGCCAGCAGCCCGAGCCAGGTATTCACGAACACTGAAGCTTTCTTT
CASSPSQVFTNTEAFF
>12|TRBJ2-5|TRBV9|-|-
TGTGCCAGCAGCCCTAGCTCAGAGACCCAGTACTTC
CASSPSSETQYF
>15|TRBJ2-2|TRBV6-2/TRBV6-3|-|few
TGTGCCAGCAGTTACTCGTACATCTCCACCGGGGAGCTGTTTTTT
CASSYSYISTGELFF
>13|TRBJ1-2|TRBV28|TRBD1|-
TGTGCCAGCAGTAAGGGGGCGCTAGTTGGCTACACCTTC
CASSKGALVGYTF
>16|TRBJ1-4|TRBV6-1|-|-
TGTGCCAGCAGTGTAAGGGGACTTGCAACTAATGAAAAACTGTTTTTT
CASSVRGLATNEKLFF
>15|TRBJ1-5|TRBV19|TRBD1|-
TGTGCCAGTAGTAAGCGGGACAGGGGAAATCAGCCCCAGCATTTT
CASSKRDRGNQPQHF
>14|TRBJ1-4|TRBV18|TRBD1|-
TGTGCCAGCTCATCCAGGGGGCGCGGTGAAAAACTGTTTTTT
CASSSRGRGEKLFF
>12|TRBJ1-2|TRBV28|-|-
TGTGCCTCAGAGGGGGTCCACTATGGCTACACCTTC
CASEGVHYGYTF
>15|TRBJ2-2|TRBV18|TRBD2|-
TGTGCCAGCTCAGCCAAGCGGGAGAGCACCGGGGAGCTGTTTTTT
CASSAKRESTGELFF
>13|TRBJ1-5|TRBV7-9|-|-
TGTGCCAGCAGCTTTACAGGGCCTCAGCCCCAGCATTTT
CASSFTGPQPQHF
>13|TRBJ2-7|TRBV6-5|TRBD1|-
TGTGCCAGCAAGTTCGACAGGGGATACGAGCAGTACTTC
CASKFDRGYEQYF
>13|TRBJ1-1|TRBV12-3/TRBV12-4|-|-
TGTGCCAGCAGTTTAGGCAGGGCCACTGAAGCTTTCTTT
CASSLGRATEAFF
>16|TRBJ1-1|TRBV5-1|TRBD1|-
TGCGCCAGCAGCTCTGGACAGGGATGGACGGGCACTGAAGCTTTCTTT
CASSSGQGWTGTEAFF
>15|TRBJ1-2|TRBV6-1|TRBD1|-
TGTGCCAGCAGTGAAAGGGGGGACAGGGGGTTTGGCTACACCTTC
CASSERGDRGFGYTF
>13|TRBJ1-1|TRBV2|-|-
TGTGCCAGCTCGGTGACAGGCAACACTGAAGCTTTCTTT
CASSVTGNTEAFF
>13|TRBJ2-1|TRBV5-1|TRBD1|-
TGCGCCAGCAGCATTGACAGGGTCAATGAGCAGTTCTTC
CASSIDRVNEQFF
>15|TRBJ2-3|TRBV2|-|-
TGTGCCAGCAGTGGGGATAGCGGAATCACAGATACGCAGTATTTT
CASSGDSGITDTQYF
>14|TRBJ2-1|TRBV18|-|-
TGTGCCAGCTCACCCCCCAGGGGTTACAATGAGCAGTTCTTC
CASSPPRGYNEQFF
>14|TRBJ2-1|TRBV5-1|TRBD1|-
TGCGCCAGCAGCCCCCGGGACAGGGACAATGAGCAGTTCTTC
CASSPRDRDNEQFF
>13|TRBJ1-5|TRBV11-2|TRBD1|-
TGTGCCAGCGGGACAGCTAGCAATCAGCCCCAGCATTTT
CASGTASNQPQHF
>16|TRBJ2-3|TRBV25-1|-|-
TGTGCCAGCATAGGCGTGGCGGGAAAGAGTTTGGATACGCAGTATTTT
CASIGVAGKSLDTQYF
>14|TRBJ1-2|TRBV14|-|-
TGTGCCAGCAGCCAAGCCGGGAGAGGGGATGGCTACACCTTC
CASSQAGRGDGYTF
>16|TRBJ1-2|TRBV6-1|TRBD1|-
TGTGCCAGCAGTGAATCCCCGCAGGGGGCGAGCTATGGCTACACCTTC
CASSESPQGASYGYTF
>16|TRBJ1-2|TRBV7-9|TRBD1|few
TGTGCCAGCAGCTCTCAATACGTTGGGACAGTCTATGGCTACACCTTC
CASSSQYVGTVYGYTF
>13|TRBJ2-3|TRBV19|-|-
TGTGCCAGTACCCCCGGGACTACAGATACGCAGTATTTT
CASTPGTTDTQYF
>14|TRBJ2-3|TRBV19|TRBD1|-
TGTGCCAGTAAGGGACAGCAACTCACAGATACGCAGTATTTT
CASKGQQLTDTQYF
>15|TRBJ1-5|TRBV6-1|TRBD1|-
TGTGCCAGCAGTGAAGGGGGGACAGGGAATCAGCCCCAGCATTTT
CASSEGGTGNQPQHF
>13|TRBJ1-1|TRBV3-1/TRBV3-2|-|few
TGTGCCAGCAGCCCGGGGGGGGGCACTGAAGCTTTCTTT
CASSPGGGTEAFF
>14|TRBJ1-5|TRBV10-3|-|-
TGTGCCATCAGTGTGGGGCAGGGGCCCGTACCCCAGCATTTT
CAISVGQGPVPQHF
>14|TRBJ2-1|TRBV11-2|TRBD1|-
TGTGCCAGCAGCCCAACCTGGGACAGCGAGGAGCAGTTCTTC
CASSPTWDSEEQFF
>15|TRBJ1-6|TRBV19|TRBD1|few
TGTGCCAGTAGTCCCCGGGACAGGAGTAATTCACCCCTCCACTTT
CASSPRDRSNSPLHF
>16|TRBJ2-7|TRBV20-1|TRBD2|-
TGCAGTGCTAGTGGCGGCTTTAGCGGGAGGGCTAATGAGCAGTACTTC
CSASGGFSGRANEQYF
>13|TRBJ2-1|TRBV14|TRBD2|-
TGTGCCAGCGGAACTAGCGGCTACAATGAGCAGTTCTTC
CASGTSGYNEQFF
>16|TRBJ1-2|TRBV18|-|-
TGTGCCAGCTCACCTCTTCCGGTCGGGGGGCCTTATGGCTACACCTTC
CASSPLPVGGPYGYTF
>11|TRBJ1-3|TRBV20-1|-|-
TGCAGTGCCCGGATGGGGCAGTTGATATATTTT
CSARMGQLIYF
>16|TRBJ2-1|TRBV5-4|TRBD2|-
TGTGCCAGCAGCTTGGGAGGGACTAGCAACTACAATGAGCAGTTCTTC
CASSLGGTSNYNEQFF
>15|TRBJ1-2|TRBV9|-|-
TGTGCCAGCAGCGGAGATGCGGAACGGAACTATGGCTACACCTTC
CASSGDAERNYGYTF
>14|TRBJ2-5|TRBV7-2|-|-
TGTGCCAGCAGCTTAGAGCGGCAGCAAGAGACCCAGTACTTC
CASSLERQQETQYF
>17|TRBJ1-4|TRBV18|-|-
TGTGCCAGCTCACCACCAGGAGGGCAGCGCGGTAATGAAAAACTGTTTTTT
CASSPPGGQRGNEKLFF
>16|TRBJ2-3|TRBV19|TRBD1|-
TGTGCCAGTAGTAGACGACAGGGGTCGGGCACAGATACGCAGTATTTT
CASSRRQGSGTDTQYF
>16|TRBJ2-6|TRBV6-6|-|-
TGTGCCAGCAGTCAAAGGGGCTTAGCTGGGGCCAACGTCCTGACTTTC
CASSQRGLAGANVLTF
>16|TRBJ2-2|TRBV7-7|-|-
TGTGCTAGCAGCTTAAATGGGGGCGCTCGCACCGGGGAGCTGTTTTTT
CASSLNGGARTGELFF
>15|TRBJ1-4|TRBV6-6|TRBD1|-
TGTGCCAGCAGTTATTCCGGGACAGGGGGCGAAAAACTGTTTTTT
CASSYSGTGGEKLFF